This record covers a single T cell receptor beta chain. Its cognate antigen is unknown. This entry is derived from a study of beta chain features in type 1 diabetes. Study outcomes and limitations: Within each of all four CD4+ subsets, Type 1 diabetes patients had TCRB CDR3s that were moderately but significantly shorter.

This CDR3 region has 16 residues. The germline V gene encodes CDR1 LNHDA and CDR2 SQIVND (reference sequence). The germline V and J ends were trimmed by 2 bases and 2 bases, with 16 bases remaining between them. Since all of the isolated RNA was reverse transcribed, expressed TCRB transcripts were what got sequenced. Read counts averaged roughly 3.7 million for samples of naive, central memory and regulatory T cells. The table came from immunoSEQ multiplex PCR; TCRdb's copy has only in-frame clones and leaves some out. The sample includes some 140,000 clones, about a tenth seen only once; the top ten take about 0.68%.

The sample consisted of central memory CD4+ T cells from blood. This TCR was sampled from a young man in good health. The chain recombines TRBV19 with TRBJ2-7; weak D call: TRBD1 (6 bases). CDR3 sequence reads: CASSITGIKPTYEQYF. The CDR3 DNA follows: TGTGCCAGTAGTATAACAGGGATCAAGCCCACCTACGAGCAGTACTTC.